Ten or more counts support the clone carrying this T cell receptor beta chain. Its antigen is still unknown. Genomic DNA yielded TCR beta CDR3, amplified by two-round multiplex PCR. The use of primers specific to each TRBV and TRBJ gene characterized first-round PCR. Using its own MiXCR run on the multiplex PCR reads, TCRdb lists one record per CDR3 protein. Among more than 25,000 distinct CDR3 sequences listed, around 32% were seen once. The data were taken from a study of prognosis after radiotherapy for stage I lung cancer. Study context: In 3 to 5 fractions, radiotherapy was administered as SBRT with a biologically effective dose of at least 100 Gy. Regarding the study as a whole: Nobody established whether the expanded TCR clones were specific to the tumor. Reportedly, patients with and without metastases differed in TRBV and TRBJ gene usage.

Germline CDR1 reads SNHLY; CDR2 reads FYNNEI. The V gene lost 4 bases and the J gene lost 5 bases, with 4 bases spanning the gap. The CDR3 has 11 residues. V and J are TRBV2 and TRBJ2-3; D gene ambiguous. This TCR derives from a donor aged 50 or older with non-small cell lung cancer. This sample comprised PBMCs, obtained before or after stereotactic body radiation therapy (not recorded which). CDR3 nucleotide sequence: TGTGCCAGCAGTGGGGAAGATACGCAGTATTTT. Translated: CASSGEDTQYF.